In this sample, the clone carrying this T cell receptor beta chain turned up once. This entry is derived from a study of blood T cell repertoires in COVID-19. On the study more broadly: Some COVID-19 samples were acute and others convalescent; all came from the United States, Italy and Spain. Nucleic acid was either cDNA or gDNA, and it came from T cells, B-cell-depleted T cells, or PBMCs.

Authors' processing steps: Cell counts per sample came from amplifying reference gene primers. Generated by immunoSEQ multiplex PCR, the TCRdb table keeps only in-frame clones and is missing some. That table is the source of V, J and clone size, and D and trimming were worked out from the DNA. The sample has a few hundred thousand clones, about nine tenths seen once; the top ten hold approximately 6%. This CDR3 is 13 amino acids long. CDR1 is LGHNA and CDR2 is YSLEER in the germline V gene. The V and J ends lost 3 bases and 5 bases respectively, with 10 bases between them. Seattle patients were enrolled during active infection and followed longitudinally.

The sample consisted of peripheral blood. This receptor was identified in a woman aged 30 to 39 with COVID-19, enrolled during active disease. The chain links TRBV4-3 to TRBJ1-2, with D uncertain. CDR3 sequence reads: CASSHATGYGYTF. The CDR3 DNA reads as TGCGCCAGCAGCCACGCGACGGGATATGGCTACACCTTC.